Shown below are 8 T cell receptor beta chains from a single sample sequenced in a study of vaccination and CD4 T cells after COVID-19. Cultured CD4+ T-cell DNA underwent Oncomine TCR Beta short-read sequencing. Using its own MiXCR run on the PCR reads, TCRdb lists one record per CDR3 protein. The sample has roughly 23,000 distinct CDR3 sequences, about 40% seen once; the top ten hold 7.5% to 10%. These TCRs' antigens remain unknown. Stated time point: late sampling 161 to 241 days after vaccination in three convalescent patients. The sample's treatment: approximately 10-day PBMC culture with coronavirus spike peptide pools or control peptides (ViraFEST assay). The sequencing here drew on CD4+ T cells from blood, cultured in vitro, taken about 7 months after SARS-CoV-2 vaccination. The source of these receptors is a human donor who had recovered from COVID-19.

The chain is built from TRBV7-9 and TRBJ2-1; D not resolved. V was trimmed by 2 bases and J by 11 bases, leaving 7 bases between them. Germline CDR1 is SEHNR and CDR2 is FQNEAQ (reference sequence). The CDR3 extends over 11 amino acids. The DNA of the CDR3 is TGTGCCAGCAGCTTAAAGTTAAAGCAGTTCTTC. Its protein product is CASSLKLKQFF.

The chain recombines TRBV6-5 with TRBJ2-3; weak D call: TRBD1 (6 bases). CDR3 size: 15 residues. V dropped 2 bases and J dropped 0 bases, with 9 bases sitting between them. In germline, CDR1 is MNHEY, CDR2 SVGAGI. The chain's CDR3 is CASSYPQGSTDTQYF. The CDR3 DNA reads TGTGCCAGCAGTTACCCACAGGGTAGCACAGATACGCAGTATTTT.

To note about this clonotype: The junction departs from germline at one end; a sequencing error may be responsible. The V and J genes are TRBV20-1 and TRBJ2-1, with 9 bases identical to TRBD1. The CDR3 is made up of 14 amino acids. Germline loops: CDR1 DFQATT, CDR2 SNEGSKA (reference sequence). The CDR3 sequence: CSAKPGQGSNEQFF. In nucleotides, the CDR3 is TGCAGTGCAAAACCGGGACAGGGTAGCAATGAGCAGTTCTTT.

This chain connects TRBV20-1 to TRBJ2-7, with a weak D call TRBD2 (5 bases). Between the trimmed V and J ends, which lost 0 bases and 3 bases, there was a span of 9 bases. This CDR3 spans 13 amino acids. Germline CDR1 and CDR2: DFQATT and SNEGSKA (reference sequence). The CDR3 loop reads CSARDPGIYEQYF. CDR3 coding DNA: TGCAGTGCTAGAGATCCCGGGATCTACGAGCAGTACTTC.

CDR3 sequence: CASSPGGLAGGYEQYF. The CDR3 coding sequence is TGTGCCAGCAGCCCAGGGGGTCTAGCGGGAGGCTACGAGCAGTACTTC. The chain couples TRBV7-2 to TRBJ2-7; TRBD2 matches 11 bases. The V gene end was trimmed by 5 bases and the J gene end by 3 bases; junction bases not matched to a gene: 9. The length of the CDR3 is 16 residues. From germline, CDR1 is SGHTA and CDR2 FQGNSA.

The gene calls are TRBV20-1 and TRBJ1-2; D might be TRBD1 (5 bases). This CDR3 has 13 amino acids. The germline CDR1 and CDR2 sequences are DFQATT and SNEGSKA (reference sequence). The CDR3 region has the DNA TGCAGGACAGATACAGGAGACAACTATGGCTACACCTTC. Protein sequence: CRTDTGDNYGYTF.

A word on this clonotype: Just one base apart from a much larger clone, this may be a read error. The chain recombines TRBV20-1 with TRBJ2-7; 10 nucleotides agree with TRBD2. V shed 3 bases and J 7 bases; nucleotides not matched to a gene: 6. The V gene's germline CDR1 is DFQATT and CDR2 SNEGSKA (reference sequence). This CDR3 region has 13 residues. CDR3 nucleotide sequence: TGCAGTGCTAGCTCGCTAGCGGGAGTTGAGCAGTACTTC. Protein product: CSASSLAGVEQYF.

The chain uses TRBV7-6 and TRBJ2-1, with 7 bases aligning to TRBD2. The CDR3 covers 19 residues. The V segment lost 1 base and the J segment 2 bases; nucleotides outside the gene matches: 14. The V gene's germline CDR1 is SGHVS and CDR2 FNYEAQ. The DNA for the CDR3 is TGTGCCAGCAGCTTAGTCTTAGTTCCAGGCGGGAGTACCTACAATGAGCAGTTCTTC. This encodes CASSLVLVPGGSTYNEQFF.